Each of the 30 T cell receptor beta chains below was sequenced from the same sample in a study of cytomegalovirus exposure and HLA in healthy donors. PCR involved 60 Vbeta and 13 Jbeta primers. Sequencing used immunoSEQ multiplex PCR; TCRdb keeps in-frame clones, though not all of them. The table records around 150,000 clones, roughly 68% of them present only once. Material for sequencing was PBMCs. These receptors all stem from a man aged 60 to 69 in good health and CMV-seronegative.

The chain carries TRBV19 and TRBJ2-4; TRBD1 matches at 8 bases. Germline CDR1 is LNHDA and CDR2 is SQIVND (reference sequence). The CDR3 is 14 amino acids. J was trimmed by 3 bases and V by 5 bases; bases with no gene match: 3. Here the CDR3 DNA reads TGTGCCAGTAGTGCTACAGGGGGCAAAAACATTCAGTACTTC. This sequence encodes CASSATGGKNIQYF.

The chain has TRBV28 and TRBJ2-5, with D possibly matching TRBD2 (6 bases). V was cut by 7 bases and J by 4 bases, with 19 bases left in between. Per germline, CDR1 MDHEN and CDR2 SYDVKM. This CDR3 comprises 15 residues. DNA for the CDR3: TGTGCCAGCACCCCTGGGGAGGCGGTAAGAGAGACCCAGTACTTC. Translated: CASTPGEAVRETQYF.

The chain links TRBV28 to TRBJ2-2, with D perhaps matching TRBD2 (5 bases). The CDR3 spans 13 residues. Germline lookup yields CDR1 MDHEN and CDR2 SYDVKM. V shed 10 bases and J shed 1 base, with 10 bases lying between them. This CDR3 is CATHGGNTGELFF. DNA of the CDR3: TGTGCCACCCACGGAGGGAACACCGGGGAGCTGTTTTTT. Based on the CDR3 plus reference TRBV28 and TRBJ2-2, the full variable domain is DVKVTQSSRYLVKRTGEKVFLECVQDMDHENMFWYRQDPGLGLRLIYFSYDVKMKEKGDIPEGYSVSREKKERFSLILESASTNQTSMYLCATHGGNTGELFFGEGSRLTVL.

The V gene is TRBV5-6, the J gene TRBJ2-3; the D gene is possibly TRBD2 (6 bases). This CDR3 is built from 17 residues. Germline CDR1 reads SGHDT; CDR2 reads YYEEEE. V was shortened by 3 bases and J by 3 bases, with 20 bases between the two germline ends. The CDR3 is CASSWPYGGSKTDTQYF. CDR3 nucleotides: TGTGCCAGCAGCTGGCCTTATGGGGGGAGTAAGACAGATACGCAGTATTTT.

The chain has TRBV5-1 and TRBJ1-4; D is undetermined. Trimming removed 4 bases from V and 1 base from J, with 14 bases in between. Germline CDR1 reads SGHRS; CDR2 reads YFSETQ. This CDR3 is built from 16 residues. Here the CDR3 reads CASSLTRVGTNEKLFF. CDR3 coding DNA: TGCGCCAGCAGCCTTACGAGGGTGGGAACTAATGAAAAACTGTTTTTT.

The rearrangement links TRBV5-1 to TRBJ2-4, with 8 positions matching TRBD2. The CDR3 totals 14 residues. Germline loops: CDR1 SGHRS, CDR2 YFSETQ. The J segment lost 8 bases and the V segment lost 6 bases, leaving 10 bases of the junction unmatched. DNA of the CDR3: TGCGCCAGCAAGGAGGCTAGCGGGTTTGACATTCAGTACTTC. As protein: CASKEASGFDIQYF.

The sample holds one count of this clone. The rearrangement joins TRBV6-1 to TRBJ2-7, with TRBD1 identical over 8 bases. Per the germline V gene, CDR1 is MNHNS and CDR2 is SASEGT. V lost 5 bases and J lost 1; bases outside the gene matches: 4. The length of the CDR3 is 14 residues. This chain's CDR3 is CASSSDRGSYEQYF. The CDR3 DNA follows: TGTGCCAGCAGTTCCGACAGGGGATCCTACGAGCAGTACTTC.

The chain carries TRBV19 and TRBJ2-3, with a tentative D call TRBD1 (6 bases). V was trimmed by 5 bases and J by 4 bases, leaving 13 bases between them. CDR1 is LNHDA and CDR2 is SQIVND in the germline V gene (reference sequence). The CDR3 has 14 residues. Here the CDR3 reads CASSEGVGADTQYF. As DNA, the CDR3 is TGTGCCAGTAGTGAGGGGGTCGGGGCAGATACGCAGTATTTT.

The rearrangement links TRBV9 to TRBJ2-2, with D perhaps TRBD2 (5 bases). The CDR3 runs 15 residues. V was pared by 7 bases and J by 0 bases, with 13 bases between. Germline-derived CDR1 and CDR2 are SGDLS and YYNGEE. The chain's CDR3 is CASGLDSANTGELFF. Here the CDR3 DNA reads TGTGCCAGCGGCCTGGACTCGGCGAACACCGGGGAGCTGTTTTTT.

The gene calls are TRBV2 and TRBJ1-4; 11 nucleotides agree with TRBD1. The CDR3 length is 15 residues. V lost 5 bases and J lost 8; bases outside the gene matches: 7. Germline CDR1 SNHLY, CDR2 FYNNEI. The CDR3 DNA sequence: TGTGCCAGCAGTCCACGGACAGGGGGCATGGAAAAACTGTTTTTT. Its translation is CASSPRTGGMEKLFF.

The chain is built from TRBV6-5 and TRBJ2-7, with D tentatively TRBD2 (6 bases). Germline CDR1 and CDR2: MNHEY and SVGAGI. The CDR3 has 13 residues. The ends were cut back, 6 bases at V and 5 bases at J, with 14 bases in the middle. The CDR3 DNA reads as TGTGCCAGCAGAACCGGACTATTCAACGAGCAGTACTTC. Protein sequence: CASRTGLFNEQYF.

J is TRBJ2-7 and V is TRBV25-1; 9 positions agree with TRBD1. Unmatched junction bases numbered 7, after V lost 3 bases and J lost 4 bases. This CDR3 is built from 15 residues. Germline V gene sequence: CDR1 MGHDK, CDR2 SYGVNS. The CDR3 region has the DNA TGTGCCAGCAGTGATGGACAGGGGCTCCGTTACGAGCAGTACTTC. Amino acid sequence: CASSDGQGLRYEQYF.

The rearrangement joins TRBV30 to TRBJ2-5; the match to TRBD1 covers 7 bases. Germline V CDR1 and CDR2: GTSNPN, SVGIG (reference sequence). V shed 3 bases and J 4 bases; nucleotides not matched to a gene: 5. The CDR3 contains 13 residues. Here the CDR3 DNA reads TGTGCCTGGAGCAGACAGGGCCCAGAGACCCAGTACTTC. Protein: CAWSRQGPETQYF.

The chain joins TRBV5-1 to TRBJ1-2, with D tentatively TRBD1 (6 bases). From germline, CDR1 is SGHRS and CDR2 YFSETQ. This CDR3 region has 14 residues. V dropped 6 bases and J dropped 4 bases, with 16 bases sitting between them. The CDR3 nucleotides are TGCGCCAGCACCATAACTTCGGACAGCTATGGCTACACCTTC. Translated, it gives CASTITSDSYGYTF.

J is TRBJ2-5 and V is TRBV27; no definite D call. Trimming took 2 bases from V and 7 from J, leaving 14 bases between them. The CDR3 is made up of 14 amino acids. Per the germline V gene, CDR1 is MNHEY and CDR2 is SMNVEV (reference sequence). CDR3 coding DNA: TGTGCCAGCAGTTTAAATCTAGTGTCTGGGACCCAGTACTTC. Translating it yields CASSLNLVSGTQYF.

The chain has TRBV28 and TRBJ2-3; TRBD1 agrees at 7 bases. The germline gives CDR1 MDHEN, CDR2 SYDVKM. The CDR3 consists of 15 residues. V lost 6 bases and J lost 1; bases outside the gene matches: 7. Written as DNA, the CDR3 is TGTGCCAGCAGCCCTCAGGGGACAGGCACAGATACGCAGTATTTT. Residues: CASSPQGTGTDTQYF.

The chain couples TRBV11-2 to TRBJ2-5, with D perhaps TRBD1 (6 bases). The CDR3 is 13 residues long. Per germline, CDR1 SGHAT and CDR2 FQNNGV. Trimming cost V 2 bases and J 5 bases, with 9 bases left between them. For the CDR3, the DNA is TGTGCCAGCAGCTTACAGGGGATGGAGACCCAGTACTTC. Translation gives CASSLQGMETQYF.

The chain has TRBV29-1 and TRBJ2-2, with TRBD2 matching over 9 bases. Germline V CDR1 and CDR2: SQVTM, ANQGSEA. This CDR3 region has 14 residues. V gave up 7 bases and J gave up 4 bases; unmatched junction bases: 7. CDR3 amino acids: CSARPAGGTGELFF. DNA for the CDR3: TGCAGCGCTAGACCAGCGGGAGGCACCGGGGAGCTGTTTTTT.

V usage is TRBV2 and J usage is TRBJ2-7; 10 bases map to TRBD1. The CDR3 has 15 amino acids. J lost 4 bases, V lost 7 bases, and 10 bases had no gene match. Looked up from germline, CDR1 is SNHLY and CDR2 is FYNNEI. CDR3 DNA: TGTGCCAGCACCCTAGGACAGGGGGTTTTGTACGAGCAGTACTTC. This translates into CASTLGQGVLYEQYF.

The chain has TRBV5-5 and TRBJ2-7; unclear D gene. Germline V gives CDR1 SGHKS, CDR2 YYEKEE (reference sequence). V was pared by 4 bases and J by 3 bases, with 11 bases between. The CDR3 spans 13 residues. The CDR3 loop is CASSLAINYEQYF. The CDR3, as DNA: TGTGCCAGCAGCCTGGCTATAAACTACGAGCAGTACTTC. Combining the CDR3 with reference TRBV5-5 and TRBJ2-7 gives the whole variable domain DAGVTQSPTHLIKTRGQQVTLRCSPISGHKSVSWYQQVLGQGPQFIFQYYEKEERGRGNFPDRFSARQFPNYSSELNVNALLLGDSALYLCASSLAINYEQYFGPGTRLTVT.

CDR3 bases: TGTGCCAGCAGTGACCTAGCGGGAGAGTGGGGGAATGAGCAGTTCTTC. It specifies CASSDLAGEWGNEQFF. The genes are TRBV2 and TRBJ2-1; 10 bases map to TRBD2. Per the germline V gene, CDR1 is SNHLY and CDR2 is FYNNEI. This CDR3 is built from 16 residues. J lost 7 bases, V lost 3 bases, and 9 bases had no gene match.

The chain employs TRBV5-4 and TRBJ2-1; D perhaps matches TRBD2 (5 bases). Trimming left V 1 base short and J 0 bases short, with 8 bases between. The CDR3 is made up of 15 amino acids. Germline V gene lookup returns CDR1 SGHNT and CDR2 YYREEE (reference sequence). In DNA, the CDR3 is TGTGCCAGCAGCTTGAAAGCGGACTCCTACAATGAGCAGTTCTTC. This codes for CASSLKADSYNEQFF. The variable domain in full, completed from reference TRBV5-4 and TRBJ2-1, reads ETGVTQSPTHLIKTRGQQVTLRCSSQSGHNTVSWYQQALGQGPQFIFQYYREEENGRGNFPPRFSGLQFPNYSSELNVNALELDDSALYLCASSLKADSYNEQFFGPGTRLTVL.

V usage is TRBV5-1 and J usage is TRBJ2-7; D is unresolved. The CDR3 length is 14 residues. Germline CDR1 is SGHRS and CDR2 is YFSETQ. V dropped 2 bases and J dropped 4 bases, with 13 bases sitting between them. The CDR3 loop is CASSLILNSYEQYF. CDR3 nucleotide sequence: TGCGCCAGCAGCTTAATCCTGAACAGTTACGAGCAGTACTTC.

The rearrangement joins TRBV7-3 to TRBJ2-3; 7 positions agree with TRBD2. The CDR3 length is 15 residues. From germline, CDR1 is SGHTA and CDR2 FQGTGA. V was pared by 5 bases and J by 0 bases, with 5 bases of the junction left unmatched. The CDR3 coding sequence is TGTGCCAGCAGCACCCTAGCGGTTAGCACAGATACGCAGTATTTT. Translated: CASSTLAVSTDTQYF.

The chain employs TRBV9 and TRBJ1-1, with D tentatively TRBD1 (5 bases). V lost 0 bases to trimming and J lost 3 bases, with 12 bases between them. This CDR3 is 15 amino acids long. The germline gives CDR1 SGDLS, CDR2 YYNGEE. The CDR3 is CASSVAPGGDTEAFF. The CDR3 DNA follows: TGTGCCAGCAGCGTAGCCCCGGGGGGGGACACTGAAGCTTTCTTT. The full variable domain, in which reference TRBV9 and TRBJ1-1 provide the parts outside the CDR3, is DSGVTQTPKHLITATGQRVTLRCSPRSGDLSVYWYQQSLDQGLQFLIQYYNGEERAKGNILERFSAQQFPDLHSELNLSSLELGDSALYFCASSVAPGGDTEAFFGQGTRLTVV.

The chain links TRBV7-2 to TRBJ2-5, with D possibly being TRBD2 (5 bases). Trimming removed 2 bases from V and 0 bases from J, with 7 bases in between. The CDR3 totals 14 residues. Per the germline V gene, CDR1 is SGHTA and CDR2 is FQGNSA. CDR3 residues: CASSLQADQETQYF. For the CDR3, the DNA is TGTGCCAGCAGCTTACAAGCGGACCAAGAGACCCAGTACTTC.

This chain links TRBV5-1 with TRBJ2-7; maybe TRBD2 (5 bases). Germline CDR1 reads SGHRS; CDR2 reads YFSETQ. Deletions cut 0 bases from V and 0 bases from J, with 13 bases between. The CDR3 totals 16 residues. The DNA of the CDR3 is TGCGCCAGCAGCTTGGAGGTCGGGGTGAGCTCCTACGAGCAGTACTTC. Amino acid sequence: CASSLEVGVSSYEQYF.

This chain connects TRBV5-6 to TRBJ2-1; 9 bases align to TRBD2. CDR1 is SGHDT, CDR2 YYEEEE, per germline. Losses at the gene ends were 4 bases for V and 4 bases for J; bases not matched to a gene: 12. The CDR3 is made up of 17 amino acids. The CDR3 is CASSTVRVLAGYNEQFF. CDR3 bases: TGTGCCAGCAGCACCGTCCGAGTACTAGCGGGTTACAATGAGCAGTTCTTC.

CDR3 protein: CASSSPGSETQYF. DNA of the CDR3: TGTGCCAGCAGCTCCCCGGGGTCGGAGACCCAGTACTTC. The gene calls are TRBV5-4 and TRBJ2-5, with a possible D match to TRBD2 (5 bases). Germline V gene sequence: CDR1 SGHNT, CDR2 YYREEE (reference sequence). This CDR3 region has 13 residues. V lost 3 bases, J lost 5 bases, and 11 bases lay in between.

CDR3 DNA sequence: TGTGCCATCAGCGCAGGGGGCGACGGCAATCAGCCCCAGCATTTT. This codes for CAISAGGDGNQPQHF. The rearrangement joins TRBV10-3 to TRBJ1-5; 8 bases are a match to TRBD1. The length of the CDR3 is 15 residues. V was clipped by 6 bases and J by 2 bases; unmatched bases: 6. Germline CDR1 is ENHRY and CDR2 is SYGVKD.